This entry features one T cell receptor (beta chain) sequence. Its antigen is unknown. This entry is derived from a study of identical twins. Findings and limits, study-wide: The study found weaker excess twin sharing in beta out-of-frame sequences.

V dropped 2 bases and J dropped 7 bases, with 17 bases sitting between them. The CDR3 loop spans 16 amino acids. Per germline, CDR1 ENHRY and CDR2 SYGVKD. TCRdb ran MiXCR on the 5' RACE reads and lists one entry per CDR3 protein. Of 250,000 or so distinct CDR3 sequences in the sample, approximately 12% were seen once. A further study also used this sample, focusing on yellow fever vaccine responses in identical twins.

This receptor was taken from a woman younger than 30 in good health. Input material: memory (CD45RO+) T cells sorted from blood. This chain links TRBV10-3 with TRBJ2-2; perhaps TRBD1 as D (8 bases). The CDR3 loop is CAISEPGQGGYGELFF. As DNA, the CDR3 is TGTGCCATCAGTGAGCCAGGACAGGGAGGGTACGGGGAGCTGTTTTTT.